This T cell receptor (beta chain) was sequenced in a study of T cell responses to AZD1222 COVID-19 vaccine. The method was immunoSEQ multiplex PCR; TCRdb's version includes in-frame clones alone and lacks a portion of them. The sample includes 84,000 or so clones, approximately 89% of them seen just once. The sequence was obtained from an adult in good health. The sequences come from peripheral blood, collected on day 0 of AZD1222 vaccination.

CDR3 protein: CASSHRGAGTTNEKLFF. In nucleotides, the CDR3 is TGTGCCAGCAGCCACCGAGGGGCCGGGACGACTAATGAAAAACTGTTTTTT. The chain carries TRBV3-1 (or the pseudogene TRBV3-2) and TRBJ1-4, with D possibly TRBD1 on 5 matching bases. The CDR3 extends over 17 amino acids. The germline gives CDR1 LGHDT, CDR2 YNNKEL (reference sequence). The V and J ends lost 3 bases and 2 bases respectively, with 16 bases between them.